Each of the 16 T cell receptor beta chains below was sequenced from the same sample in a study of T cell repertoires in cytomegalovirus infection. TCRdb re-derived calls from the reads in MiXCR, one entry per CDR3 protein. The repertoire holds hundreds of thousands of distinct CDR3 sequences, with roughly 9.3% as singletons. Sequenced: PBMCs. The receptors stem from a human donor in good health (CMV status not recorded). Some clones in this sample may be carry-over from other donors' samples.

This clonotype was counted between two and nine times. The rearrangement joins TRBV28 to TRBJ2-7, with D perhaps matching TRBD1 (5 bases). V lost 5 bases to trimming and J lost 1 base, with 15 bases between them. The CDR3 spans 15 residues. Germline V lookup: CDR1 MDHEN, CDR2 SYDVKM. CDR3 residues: CASSAQGLGSYEQYV. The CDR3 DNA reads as TGTGCCAGCAGTGCCCAGGGTCTAGGGTCCTACGAGCAGTACGTC.

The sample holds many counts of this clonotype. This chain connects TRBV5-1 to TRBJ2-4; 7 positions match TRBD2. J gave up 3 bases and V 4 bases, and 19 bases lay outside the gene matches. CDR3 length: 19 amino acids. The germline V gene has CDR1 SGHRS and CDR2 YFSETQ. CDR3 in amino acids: CASSQRLGVAGEIKNIQYF. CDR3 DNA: TGCGCCAGCAGCCAACGACTGGGAGTGGCGGGGGAGATCAAAAACATTCAGTACTTC.

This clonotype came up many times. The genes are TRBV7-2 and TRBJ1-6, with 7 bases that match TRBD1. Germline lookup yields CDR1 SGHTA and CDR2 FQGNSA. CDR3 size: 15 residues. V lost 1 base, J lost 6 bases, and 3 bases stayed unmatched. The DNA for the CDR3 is TGTGCCAGCAGCTTAGAGGACAGGAGTAATTCACCCCTCCACTTT. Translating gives CASSLEDRSNSPLHF.

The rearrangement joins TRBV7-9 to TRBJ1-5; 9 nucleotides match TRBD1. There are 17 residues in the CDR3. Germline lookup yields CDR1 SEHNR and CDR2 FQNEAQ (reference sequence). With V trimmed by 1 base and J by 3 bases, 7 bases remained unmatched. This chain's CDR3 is CASSLVLGDRDNQPQHF. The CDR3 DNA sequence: TGTGCCAGCAGCTTAGTGTTAGGGGACAGGGACAATCAGCCCCAGCATTTT. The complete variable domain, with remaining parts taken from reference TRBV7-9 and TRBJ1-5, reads DTGVSQNPRHKITKRGQNVTFRCDPISEHNRLYWYRQTLGQGPEFLTYFQNEAQLEKSRLLSDRFSAERPKGSFSTLEIQRTEQGDSAMYLCASSLVLGDRDNQPQHFGDGTRLSIL.

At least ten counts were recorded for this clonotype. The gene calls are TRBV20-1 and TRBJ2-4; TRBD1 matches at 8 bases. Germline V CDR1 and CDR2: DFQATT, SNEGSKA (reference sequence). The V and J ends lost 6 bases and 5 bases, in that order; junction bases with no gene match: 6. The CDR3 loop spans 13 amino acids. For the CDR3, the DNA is TGCAGTGCATCAGGACAGGGACAAAACATTCAGTACTTC. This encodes CSASGQGQNIQYF.

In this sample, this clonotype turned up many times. The CDR3 coding sequence is TGCAGCGTTGTGGAAAAGTGGGGTAGCAATCAGCCCCAGCATTTT. Translated: CSVVEKWGSNQPQHF. V usage is TRBV29-1 and J usage is TRBJ1-5; D is undetermined. V dropped 4 bases and J dropped 0 bases, with 13 bases sitting between them. The CDR3 has 15 amino acids. CDR1 SQVTM and CDR2 ANQGSEA come from the germline V gene.

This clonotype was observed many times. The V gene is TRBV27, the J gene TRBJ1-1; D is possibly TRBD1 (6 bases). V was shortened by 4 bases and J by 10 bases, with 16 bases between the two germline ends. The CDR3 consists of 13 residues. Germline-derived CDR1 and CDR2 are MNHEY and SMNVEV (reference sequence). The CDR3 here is CASSSQGGSGAFF. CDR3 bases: TGTGCCAGCAGTTCTCAAGGGGGATCTGGAGCTTTCTTT.

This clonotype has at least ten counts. In nucleotides, the CDR3 is TGTGCCAGCAGCTTAAGTGATTTACGCGACTATTCACCCCTCCACTTT. Its translation: CASSLSDLRDYSPLHF. The chain recombines TRBV11-3 with TRBJ1-6; D not resolved. The germline V gene encodes CDR1 SGHNT and CDR2 YENEEA. CDR3 size: 16 residues. V was pared by 2 bases and J by 8 bases, with 16 bases between.

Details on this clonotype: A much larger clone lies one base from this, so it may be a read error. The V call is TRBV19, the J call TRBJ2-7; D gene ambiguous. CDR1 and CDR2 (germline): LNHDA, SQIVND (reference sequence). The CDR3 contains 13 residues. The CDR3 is CASSTRDLYEQNF. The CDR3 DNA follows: TGTGCCAGTAGTACTCGAGACCTATACGAGCAGAACTTC.

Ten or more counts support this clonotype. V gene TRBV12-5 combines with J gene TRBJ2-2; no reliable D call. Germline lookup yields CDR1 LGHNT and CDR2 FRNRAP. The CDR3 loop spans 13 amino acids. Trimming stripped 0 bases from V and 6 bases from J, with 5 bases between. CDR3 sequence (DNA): TGTGCTAGTGGTTTGGTACCCCCCGGGGAGCTGTTTTTT. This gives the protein CASGLVPPGELFF.

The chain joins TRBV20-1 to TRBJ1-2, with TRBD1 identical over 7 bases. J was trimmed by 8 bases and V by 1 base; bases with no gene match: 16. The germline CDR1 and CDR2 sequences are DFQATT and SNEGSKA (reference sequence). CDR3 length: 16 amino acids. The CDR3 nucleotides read TGCAGTGCTAGAGGGGCCGAGACAGGGAGGGTCGGAGGCTACACCTTC. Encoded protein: CSARGAETGRVGGYTF.

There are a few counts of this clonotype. CDR3 sequence: CASSLGGGAQADTQYF. CDR3 in DNA: TGTGCCAGCAGCTTGGGCGGGGGGGCTCAGGCAGATACGCAGTATTTT. V usage is TRBV5-5 and J usage is TRBJ2-3, with 9 bases fitting TRBD2. This CDR3 has 16 amino acids. Trimming took 0 bases from V and 4 from J; bases not matched to a gene: 6. CDR1 is SGHKS, CDR2 YYEKEE, per germline (reference sequence).

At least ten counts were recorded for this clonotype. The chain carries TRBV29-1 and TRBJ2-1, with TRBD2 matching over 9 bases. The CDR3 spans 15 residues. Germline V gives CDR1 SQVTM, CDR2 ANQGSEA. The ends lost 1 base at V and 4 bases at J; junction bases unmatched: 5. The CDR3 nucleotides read TGCAGCGTTGAAGGTGGCGGGGGGGCATACAATGAGCAGTTCTTC. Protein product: CSVEGGGGAYNEQFF.

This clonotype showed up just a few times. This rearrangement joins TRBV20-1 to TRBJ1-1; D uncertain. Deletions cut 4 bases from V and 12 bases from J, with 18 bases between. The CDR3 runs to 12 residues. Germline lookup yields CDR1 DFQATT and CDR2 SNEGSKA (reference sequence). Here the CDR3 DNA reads TGCAGTGCTATAGGTATAACCAGTAGATCTTTCTTT. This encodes CSAIGITSRSFF.

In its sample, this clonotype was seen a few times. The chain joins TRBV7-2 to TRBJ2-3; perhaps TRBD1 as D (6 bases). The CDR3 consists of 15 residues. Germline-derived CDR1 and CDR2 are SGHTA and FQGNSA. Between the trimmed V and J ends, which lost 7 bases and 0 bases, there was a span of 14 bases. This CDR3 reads CASTTQGGSTDTQYF. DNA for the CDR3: TGTGCCAGCACCACACAGGGTGGAAGCACAGATACGCAGTATTTT.

The DNA of the CDR3 is TGTGCCAGCAGTGTCGAGGGATATCAGCCCCAGCATTTT. Its translation is CASSVEGYQPQHF. The chain couples TRBV2 to TRBJ1-5; D unresolved. The CDR3 totals 13 residues. The germline V and J ends were trimmed by 4 bases and 5 bases, with 9 bases remaining between them. Per the germline V gene, CDR1 is SNHLY and CDR2 is FYNNEI. Based on the CDR3 plus reference TRBV2 and TRBJ1-5, the full variable domain is EPEVTQTPSHQVTQMGQEVILRCVPISNHLYFYWYRQILGQKVEFLVSFYNNEISEKSEIFDDQFSVERPDGSNFTLKIRSTKLEDSAMYFCASSVEGYQPQHFGDGTRLSIL.